A single sample gave rise to the 27 T cell receptor beta chains below, sequenced in a study of T cells in Graves' hyperthyroidism and ophthalmopathy. What was amplified from RNA transcripts were TCR beta CDR3 regions. HTBI primers were employed in a first-round RT-PCR of the TCR CDR3. TCRdb reanalysed the multiplex PCR reads using MiXCR and keeps one entry per CDR3 protein. The sample lists 600,000 or so distinct CDR3 sequences, approximately 15% occurring once. Sequencing was done on a sample of blood. All receptors derive from a woman aged 18 to 35 with Graves' ophthalmopathy.

This clonotype was seen repeatedly, ten times or more. The chain uses TRBV28 and TRBJ2-7; D remains unclear. The CDR3 covers 16 residues. Deletions cut 1 base from V and 2 bases from J, with 15 bases between. From germline, CDR1 is MDHEN and CDR2 SYDVKM. The CDR3 nucleotides read TGTGCCAGCAGTTTATCCGGGTGGAGCGAGGCCTACGAGCAGTACTTC. Translating gives CASSLSGWSEAYEQYF.

This clonotype was seen at least ten times. Compared with germline, one end of the junction differs, possibly owing to a read error. This chain joins TRBV5-5 and TRBJ2-3; D not certain. The CDR3 has 15 residues. Germline CDR1 SGHKS, CDR2 YYEKEE (reference sequence). Here the CDR3 DNA reads TGTGCCGGCAGCTTGTCGAGACCAACCACAGATACGCAGTATTTT. This encodes CAGSLSRPTTDTQYF.

This clonotype was seen only a few times. The genes are TRBV5-6 and TRBJ1-5, with a tentative D call TRBD1 (5 bases). The CDR3 consists of 16 residues. The V and J ends lost 1 base and 4 bases respectively, with 15 bases between them. The germline CDR1 and CDR2 sequences are SGHDT and YYEEEE. CDR3 coding DNA: TGTGCCAGCAGCTTGAGGGGTACTACTAGTAATCAGCCCCAGCATTTT. Protein sequence: CASSLRGTTSNQPQHF.

J is TRBJ2-2 and V is TRBV7-9; a weak D match, TRBD1 (6 bases). The CDR3 runs 16 residues. V was cut by 3 bases and J by 1 base, with 12 bases left in between. Germline assignment: CDR1 SEHNR and CDR2 FQNEAQ (reference sequence). CDR3: CASSFGLQGNTGELFF. Written as DNA, the CDR3 is TGTGCCAGCAGCTTTGGTCTACAGGGGAACACCGGGGAGCTGTTTTTT. Full variable domain (rest looked up from reference TRBV7-9 and TRBJ2-2): DTGVSQNPRHKITKRGQNVTFRCDPISEHNRLYWYRQTLGQGPEFLTYFQNEAQLEKSRLLSDRFSAERPKGSFSTLEIQRTEQGDSAMYLCASSFGLQGNTGELFFGEGSRLTVL.

This clonotype was seen many times. J is TRBJ2-1 and V is TRBV7-2, with D possibly matching TRBD2 (5 bases). The V end lost 5 bases, the J end lost 0 bases, and 11 bases lay between the germline ends. CDR1 and CDR2 (germline): SGHTA, FQGNSA. The CDR3 consists of 15 residues. CDR3 loop: CASSPSWSSYNEQFF. The CDR3 nucleotides read TGTGCCAGCAGCCCTAGCTGGAGCTCCTACAATGAGCAGTTCTTC.

In its sample, this clonotype was seen a few times. The V call is TRBV6-5, the J call TRBJ2-7; 8 bases agree with TRBD1. V lost 0 bases, J lost 6 bases, and 7 bases stayed unmatched. The CDR3 runs to 15 residues. Germline V CDR1 and CDR2: MNHEY, SVGAGI. The CDR3 bases are TGTGCCAGCAGTTACTCCAGGACAGGGCAGGGCGAGCAGTACTTC. Its protein product is CASSYSRTGQGEQYF.

This clonotype appeared many times. The V call is TRBV28, the J call TRBJ1-2, with D possibly being TRBD1 (5 bases). The CDR3 runs 20 residues. Germline lookup yields CDR1 MDHEN and CDR2 SYDVKM. V was shortened by 1 base and J by 3 bases, with 27 bases between the two germline ends. CDR3 nucleotide sequence: TGTGCCAGCAGTTTATTCGGATCGTTCTCGATGGGGGATCTGGACTATGGCTACACCTTC. Translation gives CASSLFGSFSMGDLDYGYTF.

Many counts were recorded for this clonotype. J is TRBJ2-2 and V is TRBV28; 11 bases match TRBD2. The CDR3 runs to 17 residues. J lost 4 bases, V lost 6 bases, and 10 bases had no gene match. The germline CDR1 and CDR2 sequences are MDHEN and SYDVKM. CDR3 DNA: TGTGCCAGCAGGCATGGGACGCTAGCGGGAGGCACCGGGGAGCTGTTTTTT. This gives the protein CASRHGTLAGGTGELFF.

V usage is TRBV10-3 and J usage is TRBJ2-3; no definite D call. Trimming pared 0 bases from V and 4 bases from J, leaving 8 bases between. This CDR3 has 14 residues. Germline CDR1 ENHRY, CDR2 SYGVKD. CDR3 loop: CAISESSSADTQYF. The CDR3 DNA is TGTGCCATCAGTGAGTCCAGTTCAGCAGATACGCAGTATTTT.

In its sample, this clonotype was seen many times. The chain employs TRBV30 and TRBJ2-2; D is undetermined. The V end was cut by 4 bases, the J end by 5 bases, with 2 bases between. This CDR3 contains 10 residues. Germline V lookup: CDR1 GTSNPN, CDR2 SVGIG (reference sequence). The CDR3 nucleotides read TGTGCCTGGAAAACCGGGGAGCTGTTTTTT. Protein sequence: CAWKTGELFF.

V and J are TRBV5-1 and TRBJ2-7; the D call may be TRBD1 or TRBD2 (6 bases each). V dropped 0 bases and J dropped 6 bases, with 13 bases sitting between them. The CDR3 spans 14 residues. CDR1 is SGHRS, CDR2 YFSETQ, per germline. The CDR3 here is CASSLVWGAGEQYF. DNA for the CDR3: TGCGCCAGCAGCTTGGTTTGGGGGGCTGGCGAGCAGTACTTC.

This clonotype came up many times. The chain is built from TRBV7-9 and TRBJ1-2; D unresolved. V was pared by 0 bases and J by 8 bases, with 13 bases between. Germline V gene lookup returns CDR1 SEHNR and CDR2 FQNEAQ (reference sequence). This CDR3 spans 14 amino acids. In DNA, the CDR3 is TGTGCCAGCAGCTTAGCGCCCCTCCGTGGGGGCTACACCTTC. Residues: CASSLAPLRGGYTF.

This clonotype came up many times. V usage is TRBV7-9 and J usage is TRBJ2-5, with 7 bases aligning to TRBD1. This CDR3 is 14 amino acids long. V was clipped by 4 bases and J by 4 bases; unmatched bases: 6. The V gene's germline CDR1 is SEHNR and CDR2 FQNEAQ (reference sequence). In DNA, the CDR3 is TGTGCCAGCAGCTGGGACAGTCTCGTAGAGACCCAGTACTTC. Amino acids: CASSWDSLVETQYF. Looking up the rest from reference TRBV7-9 and TRBJ2-5 gives the full variable domain: DTGVSQNPRHKITKRGQNVTFRCDPISEHNRLYWYRQTLGQGPEFLTYFQNEAQLEKSRLLSDRFSAERPKGSFSTLEIQRTEQGDSAMYLCASSWDSLVETQYFGPGTRLLVL.

This clonotype was picked up a small number of times. The gene calls are TRBV7-2 and TRBJ2-1; 9 bases agree with TRBD2. The CDR3 is 16 amino acids. Germline V lookup: CDR1 SGHTA, CDR2 FQGNSA. Germline trimming cut 5 bases from V and 6 bases from J; bases unmatched to any gene: 11. CDR3 loop: CASSPPGLASPNEQFF. CDR3 nucleotide sequence: TGTGCCAGCAGCCCACCGGGACTAGCTTCCCCCAATGAGCAGTTCTTC.

The sample holds many counts of this clonotype. The genes are TRBV5-1 and TRBJ2-7, with 9 bases lining up with TRBD2. CDR1 is SGHRS and CDR2 is YFSETQ in the germline V gene. The CDR3 is made up of 16 amino acids. Trimming took 0 bases from V and 4 from J; bases not matched to a gene: 8. CDR3 amino acids: CASSLASQRGAYEQYF. The CDR3 bases are TGCGCCAGCAGCTTGGCCAGTCAGCGGGGGGCGTACGAGCAGTACTTC.

This clonotype was seen many times. The V call is TRBV3-1, the J call TRBJ2-3; 8 positions agree with TRBD2. J lost 0 bases, V lost 0 bases, and 8 bases had no gene match. This CDR3 is built from 18 residues. The germline CDR1 and CDR2 sequences are LGHDT and YNNKEL (reference sequence). The CDR3 coding sequence is TGTGCCAGCAGCCAAGATCGCGGCGGGGGGTCTAGCACAGATACGCAGTATTTT. The encoded protein is CASSQDRGGGSSTDTQYF.

The chain employs TRBV6-4 and TRBJ2-7; D is perhaps TRBD2 (5 bases). This CDR3 spans 13 amino acids. Germline values: CDR1 MRHNA, CDR2 SNTAGT. V was pared by 4 bases and J by 5 bases, with 12 bases between. CDR3 residues: CASSGWTFNEQYF. The CDR3 DNA sequence: TGTGCCAGCAGTGGCTGGACTTTCAACGAGCAGTACTTC.

This sequence joins TRBV6-6 and TRBJ1-2; D remains ambiguous. V was trimmed by 0 bases and J by 1 base, leaving 12 bases between them. CDR1 and CDR2 from the germline V gene are MNHNY and SVGAGI (reference sequence). This CDR3 comprises 16 residues. CDR3 amino acids: CASSYSISAVNYGYTF. In DNA form, the CDR3 reads TGTGCCAGCAGTTACTCGATAAGCGCCGTTAACTATGGCTACACCTTC.

The chain carries TRBV5-4 and TRBJ2-5; 8 nucleotides line up with TRBD2. Germline lookup yields CDR1 SGHNT and CDR2 YYREEE (reference sequence). The CDR3 is 15 amino acids. V gave up 5 bases and J gave up 7 bases; unmatched junction bases: 13. This chain's CDR3 is CASSLAGMYGGTQYF. In DNA, the CDR3 is TGTGCCAGCAGTTTAGCGGGAATGTACGGAGGGACCCAGTACTTC.

This clonotype was detected many times. The chain couples TRBV6-1 to TRBJ2-5; no reliable D call. The CDR3 covers 15 residues. The germline CDR1 and CDR2 sequences are MNHNS and SASEGT. V lost 0 bases and J lost 5, with 13 bases in between. The CDR3 sequence: CASSEALAVVETQYF. CDR3 DNA: TGTGCCAGCAGTGAAGCGCTGGCAGTTGTGGAGACCCAGTACTTC.

This clonotype has at least ten counts. This chain joins TRBV7-2 and TRBJ1-1, with TRBD1 matching over 8 bases. The CDR3 extends over 14 amino acids. V was pared by 5 bases and J by 4 bases, with 6 bases of the junction left unmatched. CDR1 and CDR2 (germline): SGHTA, FQGNSA. This CDR3 is CASSLHGQGTEAFF. CDR3 bases: TGTGCCAGCAGCCTTCACGGACAGGGCACTGAAGCTTTCTTT. The variable domain in full, with the rest retrieved from reference TRBV7-2 and TRBJ1-1, is GAGVSQSPSNKVTEKGKDVELRCDPISGHTALYWYRQSLGQGLEFLIYFQGNSAPDKSGLPSDRFSAERTGGSVSTLTIQRTQQEDSAVYLCASSLHGQGTEAFFGQGTRLTVV.

The chain joins TRBV20-1 to TRBJ1-3, with 10 bases fitting TRBD1. In germline, CDR1 is DFQATT, CDR2 SNEGSKA (reference sequence). The CDR3 contains 18 residues. Trimming took 1 base from V and 0 from J; bases not matched to a gene: 9. The CDR3 protein is CSARGRSGTGDSGNTIYF. The CDR3 DNA follows: TGCAGTGCTAGAGGTCGTAGTGGGACAGGGGACTCTGGAAACACCATATATTTT.

This clonotype was seen repeatedly, ten times or more. The chain is built from TRBV7-8 and TRBJ2-5; the D gene is possibly TRBD2 (5 bases). Germline V gene lookup returns CDR1 SGHVS and CDR2 FQNEAQ. This CDR3 spans 17 amino acids. The V gene lost 3 bases and the J gene lost 5 bases, with 22 bases spanning the gap. CDR3 region: CASSFYPLTGGRETQYF. The DNA of the CDR3 is TGTGCCAGCAGCTTTTACCCCTTAACTGGAGGTCGGGAGACCCAGTACTTC.

The genes are TRBV19 and TRBJ1-1; D uncertain. Per the germline V gene, CDR1 is LNHDA and CDR2 is SQIVND (reference sequence). The germline V and J ends were trimmed by 5 bases and 5 bases, with 12 bases remaining between them. The CDR3 loop spans 13 amino acids. CDR3 bases: TGTGCCAGTAGTGAGCTCTCGCCGACTGAAGCTTTCTTT. Translating it yields CASSELSPTEAFF.

This clonotype came up many times. This chain uses TRBV6-1 with TRBJ2-5, with D possibly being TRBD2 (5 bases). The CDR3 sequence is 12 residues long. Trimming pared 4 bases from V and 3 bases from J, leaving 6 bases between. Germline CDR1 and CDR2: MNHNS and SASEGT. CDR3 residues: CASSGGKETQYF. The CDR3 region has the DNA TGTGCCAGCAGTGGAGGGAAAGAGACCCAGTACTTC.

This clonotype was picked up many times. The chain joins TRBV27 to TRBJ2-1; 8 bases fit TRBD1. V trimming: 2 bases; J trimming: 7 bases; junction bases outside the gene matches: 10. The CDR3 totals 16 residues. Germline V lookup: CDR1 MNHEY, CDR2 SMNVEV (reference sequence). In DNA, the CDR3 is TGTGCCAGCAGTTTACTGACAGGGGAAGACTGGAATGAGCAGTTCTTC. Its protein product is CASSLLTGEDWNEQFF.

This clonotype occurred many times. This rearrangement joins TRBV20-1 to TRBJ2-2; D gene ambiguous. Deletions cut 3 bases from V and 0 bases from J, with 5 bases between. Germline lookup yields CDR1 DFQATT and CDR2 SNEGSKA (reference sequence). The CDR3 consists of 13 residues. CDR3 sequence reads: CSARTPNTGELFF. In nucleotides, the CDR3 is TGCAGTGCTAGGACACCGAACACCGGGGAGCTGTTTTTT.